This passage covers 21 T cell receptor beta chains from one sample sequenced in a study of blood T cells in healthy people across ages. Combining a sample-barcoded 5' primer with a J-beta primer mix, a second PCR ran for 7 to 11 cycles. MiXCR, applied by TCRdb to the 5' RACE reads, yields one record per CDR3 protein. Here the sample spans about 1 million distinct CDR3 sequences, about 23% being singletons. This sample was also put to use in a study of T cells of mothers and their children.

Sequencing was carried out using blood. The receptors stem from a girl aged 2 to 9 in good health.

In this sample, this clonotype turned up a few times. V and J are TRBV29-1 and TRBJ2-7; unclear D gene. Germline loops: CDR1 SQVTM, CDR2 ANQGSEA. This CDR3 contains 13 residues. V was clipped by 6 bases and J by 2 bases, with 14 bases between them. CDR3 region: CSVNRARTYEQYF. The CDR3 DNA follows: TGCAGCGTAAACCGTGCTAGAACCTACGAGCAGTACTTC.

The rearrangement joins TRBV6-2 or TRBV6-3 to TRBJ2-3; TRBD1 aligns across 7 bases. Germline CDR1 is MNHEY and CDR2 is SVGEGT. CDR3 length: 14 amino acids. V trimming: 5 bases; J trimming: 2 bases; junction bases outside the gene matches: 4. CDR3 region: CASSQGDYTDTQYF. The CDR3 nucleotides read TGTGCCAGCAGTCAGGGGGATTACACAGATACGCAGTATTTT.

V and J are TRBV28 and TRBJ2-7; D might be TRBD1 (6 bases). The length of the CDR3 is 12 residues. CDR1 MDHEN and CDR2 SYDVKM come from the germline V gene. With 6 bases removed from V and 4 bases from J, the gap between germline ends came to 10 bases. The CDR3 loop is CASSEQGYEQYF. The DNA for the CDR3 is TGTGCCAGCAGCGAACAGGGTTACGAGCAGTACTTC.

The CDR3 DNA is TGTGCCAGCAGCTCGAAACGGGTAGGGAATGAGCAGTTCTTC. It codes for CASSSKRVGNEQFF. The V call is TRBV7-9, the J call TRBJ2-5, with D hard to call. The DNA end is more similar to TRBJ2-1, so the J call may be wrong. The CDR3 is 14 amino acids. The V gene's germline CDR1 is SEHNR and CDR2 FQNEAQ (reference sequence).

This rearrangement joins TRBV4-2 to TRBJ2-2; tentative D call: TRBD1 (6 bases). The CDR3 loop spans 18 amino acids. V shed 5 bases and J shed 4 bases, with 23 bases lying between them. The V gene's germline CDR1 is LGHNA and CDR2 YNFKEQ. CDR3 coding DNA: TGTGCCAGCAGCTTACACCCCCTAACAGGGATCGGCACCGGGGAGCTGTTTTTT. As protein: CASSLHPLTGIGTGELFF.

The rearrangement links TRBV3-1 to TRBJ2-1; D is perhaps TRBD1 or TRBD2 (5 bases each). Trimming removed 6 bases at V and 2 bases at J, with 11 bases between. CDR1 is LGHDT and CDR2 is YNNKEL in the germline V gene (reference sequence). This CDR3 is 14 amino acids long. CDR3 bases: TGTGCCAGCAGGGGGCGGGCGGCCTACAATGAGCAGTTCTTC. The encoded protein is CASRGRAAYNEQFF.

This chain uses TRBV6-5 with TRBJ1-2, with D possibly matching TRBD1 (5 bases). Per germline, CDR1 MNHEY and CDR2 SVGAGI. The CDR3 totals 14 residues. V was pared by 3 bases and J by 6 bases, with 14 bases between. The CDR3, as DNA: TGTGCCAGCAGTTATAGAGCGGGGGTGGATGGCTACACCTTC. It specifies CASSYRAGVDGYTF.

CDR3 region: CASTTTRDETQYF. As DNA, the CDR3 is TGTGCCAGCACTACGACGAGGGACGAGACCCAGTACTTC. J is TRBJ2-1 and V is TRBV12-3 or TRBV12-4, with D perhaps matching TRBD1 or TRBD2 (5 bases each). The J call may be in error: the DNA end matches TRBJ2-5 better. CDR3 length equals 13 residues.

This clonotype was picked up a small number of times. The genes are TRBV7-9 and TRBJ1-2; no clear D gene. V shed 3 bases and J shed 5 bases, with 16 bases lying between them. The CDR3 is made up of 15 amino acids. Germline CDR1 and CDR2: SEHNR and FQNEAQ (reference sequence). This CDR3 is CASSLPTANTYGYTF. The DNA for the CDR3 is TGTGCCAGCAGCTTGCCAACAGCCAATACTTATGGCTACACCTTC.

Here the CDR3 DNA reads TGTGCCAGCAGTTCCCAACCGGGACTAGAGATGGAGACCCAGTACTTC. Encoded protein: CASSSQPGLEMETQYF. The rearrangement joins TRBV28 to TRBJ2-5, with 8 bases matching TRBD2. Losses at the gene ends were 4 bases for V and 5 bases for J; bases not matched to a gene: 12. CDR1 and CDR2 from the germline V gene are MDHEN and SYDVKM. The CDR3 consists of 16 residues.

The chain carries TRBV11-1 and TRBJ2-2; 12 bases map to TRBD1. The CDR3 contains 16 residues. With V trimmed by 8 bases and J by 7 bases, 11 bases remained unmatched. Germline values: CDR1 SGHAT, CDR2 FQDESV (reference sequence). CDR3 amino acids: CASGPRDRGRFGELFF. Here the CDR3 DNA reads TGTGCCAGCGGCCCCCGGGACAGGGGGCGCTTCGGGGAGCTGTTTTTT.

The J gene is TRBJ1-4, the V gene TRBV2; D gene uncertain. This CDR3 contains 15 residues. V lost 2 bases, J lost 7 bases, and 14 bases lay in between. The germline V gene has CDR1 SNHLY and CDR2 FYNNEI. The CDR3 loop is CASSEPGRSLEKLFF. The CDR3 coding sequence is TGTGCCAGCAGTGAACCCGGGAGGTCTCTTGAAAAACTGTTTTTT.

As DNA, the CDR3 is TGTGCCAGCACTCCCCGAGACAGGGGCCAAGAGACCCAGTACTTC. The encoded protein is CASTPRDRGQETQYF. The V and J genes are TRBV6-5 and TRBJ2-5, with TRBD1 matching 8 bases. The CDR3 has 15 residues. Germline values: CDR1 MNHEY, CDR2 SVGAGI. Trimming removed 7 bases from V and 1 base from J; junction bases left unmatched: 8.

The chain uses TRBV7-9 and TRBJ2-3, with TRBD2 identical over 11 bases. Germline V gene data show CDR1 as SEHNR and CDR2 as FQNEAQ (reference sequence). With 4 bases clipped from V and 2 bases from J, the junction kept 5 bases outside the gene matches. This CDR3 has 16 amino acids. The CDR3 loop is CASSSASGGNTDTQYF. The CDR3 bases are TGTGCCAGCAGCTCCGCTAGCGGGGGGAACACAGATACGCAGTATTTT.

This clonotype was detected only a few times. The chain couples TRBV7-2 to TRBJ1-3; D unclear. The CDR3 runs to 16 residues. Per the germline V gene, CDR1 is SGHTA and CDR2 is FQGNSA. Deletions cut 5 bases from V and 2 bases from J, with 16 bases between. The CDR3 nucleotides are TGTGCCAGCAGCAGGAAATTCGACGGCACTGGAAACACCATATATTTT. Translation gives CASSRKFDGTGNTIYF.

This clonotype has just a few counts. This chain connects TRBV4-3 to TRBJ2-3, with 8 bases fitting TRBD2. The V gene's germline CDR1 is LGHNA and CDR2 YSLEER. Trimming removed 6 bases from V and 4 bases from J; junction bases left unmatched: 9. CDR3 length equals 15 residues. The CDR3 sequence: CASRKRGKPPDTQYF. The CDR3 coding sequence is TGCGCCAGCAGAAAGCGGGGGAAACCTCCAGATACGCAGTATTTT.

This clonotype has ten or more counts. The V call is TRBV4-3, the J call TRBJ2-7, with 7 bases lining up with TRBD2. The CDR3 loop spans 15 amino acids. The germline gives CDR1 LGHNA, CDR2 YSLEER. Germline trimming cut 0 bases from V and 3 bases from J; bases unmatched to any gene: 5. CDR3 loop: CASSQDRGGSYEQYF. CDR3 DNA sequence: TGCGCCAGCAGCCAAGATCGGGGCGGGAGCTACGAGCAGTACTTC.

V gene TRBV29-1 combines with J gene TRBJ2-5, with 8 bases fitting TRBD2. This CDR3 has 16 residues. Per the germline V gene, CDR1 is SQVTM and CDR2 is ANQGSEA. V gave up 7 bases and J gave up 4 bases; unmatched junction bases: 17. The CDR3 bases are TGCAGCGAGGTTCGACTTTCCGGGGGGGGAAGAGAGACCCAGTACTTC. Its translation is CSEVRLSGGGRETQYF.

The CDR3 sequence is CSATPRTNEQFF. The CDR3 DNA is TGCAGTGCTACCCCTAGGACCAATGAGCAGTTCTTC. The chain combines TRBV20-1 with TRBJ2-1; D is uncertain. Germline V gene lookup returns CDR1 DFQATT and CDR2 SNEGSKA (reference sequence). There are 12 residues in the CDR3. The germline V and J ends were trimmed by 4 bases and 6 bases, with 10 bases remaining between them.

The chain links TRBV5-1 to TRBJ2-7; D unresolved. V was pared by 0 bases and J by 6 bases, with 13 bases between. The CDR3 is 14 amino acids. Germline CDR1 reads SGHRS; CDR2 reads YFSETQ. The CDR3 DNA reads as TGCGCCAGCAGCTTGGCCCAGGCGCTGCCCGAGCAGTACTTC. Encoded protein: CASSLAQALPEQYF.

The chain is built from TRBV12-3 or TRBV12-4 and TRBJ2-5; 7 positions agree with TRBD2. The J segment lost 4 bases and the V segment lost 5 bases, leaving 7 bases of the junction unmatched. There are 14 residues in the CDR3. The CDR3 loop reads CASSLRTRRETQYF. The CDR3 DNA sequence: TGTGCCAGCAGTCTCCGGACTAGGAGAGAGACCCAGTACTTC.